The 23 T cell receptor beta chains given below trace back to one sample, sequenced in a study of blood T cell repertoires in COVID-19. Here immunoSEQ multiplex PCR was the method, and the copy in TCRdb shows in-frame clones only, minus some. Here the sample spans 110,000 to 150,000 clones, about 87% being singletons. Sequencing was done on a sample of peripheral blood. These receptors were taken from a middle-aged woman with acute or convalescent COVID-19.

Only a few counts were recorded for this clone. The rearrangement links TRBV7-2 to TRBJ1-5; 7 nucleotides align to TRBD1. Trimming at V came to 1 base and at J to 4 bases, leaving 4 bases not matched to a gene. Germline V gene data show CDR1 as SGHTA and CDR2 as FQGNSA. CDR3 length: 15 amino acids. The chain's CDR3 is CASSLGTGLNQPQHF. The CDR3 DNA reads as TGTGCCAGCAGCTTAGGGACAGGTTTAAATCAGCCCCAGCATTTT. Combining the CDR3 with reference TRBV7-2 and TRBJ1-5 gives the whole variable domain GAGVSQSPSNKVTEKGKDVELRCDPISGHTALYWYRQSLGQGLEFLIYFQGNSAPDKSGLPSDRFSAERTGGSVSTLTIQRTQQEDSAVYLCASSLGTGLNQPQHFGDGTRLSIL.

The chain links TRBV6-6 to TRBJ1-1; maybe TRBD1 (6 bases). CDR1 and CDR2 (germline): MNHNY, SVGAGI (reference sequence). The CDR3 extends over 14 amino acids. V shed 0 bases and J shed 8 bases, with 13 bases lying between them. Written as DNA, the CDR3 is TGTGCCAGCAGTTACTCTACGGGAGGGGGGGAAGCTTTCTTT. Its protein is CASSYSTGGGEAFF.

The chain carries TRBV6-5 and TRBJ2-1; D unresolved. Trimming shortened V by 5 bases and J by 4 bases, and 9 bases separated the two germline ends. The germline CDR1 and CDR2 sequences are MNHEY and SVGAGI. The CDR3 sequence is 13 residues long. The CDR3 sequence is CASSLDTYNEQFF. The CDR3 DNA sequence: TGTGCCAGCAGTCTCGACACGTACAATGAGCAGTTCTTC.

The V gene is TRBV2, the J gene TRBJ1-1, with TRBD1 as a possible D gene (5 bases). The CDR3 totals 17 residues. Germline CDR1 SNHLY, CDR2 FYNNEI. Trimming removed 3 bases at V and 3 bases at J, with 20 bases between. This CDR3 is CASSDSGSTGDYTEAFF. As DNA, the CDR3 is TGTGCCAGCAGTGACTCCGGTTCAACTGGGGACTACACTGAAGCTTTCTTT.

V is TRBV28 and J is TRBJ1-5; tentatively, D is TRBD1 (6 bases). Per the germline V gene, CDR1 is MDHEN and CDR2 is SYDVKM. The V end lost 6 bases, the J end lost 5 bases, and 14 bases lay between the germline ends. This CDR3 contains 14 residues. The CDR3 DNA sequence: TGTGCCAGCAGCCCTACAGGGAGGGATCAGCCCCAGCATTTT. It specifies CASSPTGRDQPQHF.

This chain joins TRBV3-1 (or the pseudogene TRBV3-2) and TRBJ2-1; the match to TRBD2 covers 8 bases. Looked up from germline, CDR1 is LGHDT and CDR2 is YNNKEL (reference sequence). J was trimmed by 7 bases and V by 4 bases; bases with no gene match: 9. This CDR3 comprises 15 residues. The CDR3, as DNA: TGTGCCAGCAGCCCATTACGGGAGGGCCTAAATGAGCAGTTCTTC. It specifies CASSPLREGLNEQFF.

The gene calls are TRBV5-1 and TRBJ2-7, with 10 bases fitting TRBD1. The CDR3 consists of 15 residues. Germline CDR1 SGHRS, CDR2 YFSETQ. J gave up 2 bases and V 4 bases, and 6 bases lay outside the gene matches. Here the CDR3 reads CASSPLGQGAYEQYF. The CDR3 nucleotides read TGCGCCAGCAGCCCGTTAGGACAGGGGGCCTACGAGCAGTACTTC. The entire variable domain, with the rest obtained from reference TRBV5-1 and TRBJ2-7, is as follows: KAGVTQTPRYLIKTRGQQVTLSCSPISGHRSVSWYQQTPGQGLQFLFEYFSETQRNKGNFPGRFSGRQFSNSRSEMNVSTLELGDSALYLCASSPLGQGAYEQYFGPGTRLTVT.

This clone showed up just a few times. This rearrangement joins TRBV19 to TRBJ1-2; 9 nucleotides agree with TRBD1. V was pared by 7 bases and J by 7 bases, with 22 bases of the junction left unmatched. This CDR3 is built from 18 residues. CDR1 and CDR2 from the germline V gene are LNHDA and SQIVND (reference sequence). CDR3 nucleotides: TGTGCCAGTACCGCGTTATTGGGACAGGGTATACGGGGCGGTGGCTACACCTTC. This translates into CASTALLGQGIRGGGYTF.

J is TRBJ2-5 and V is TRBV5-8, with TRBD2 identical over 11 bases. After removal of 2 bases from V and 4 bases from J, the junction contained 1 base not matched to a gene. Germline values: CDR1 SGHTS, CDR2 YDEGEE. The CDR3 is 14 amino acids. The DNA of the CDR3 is TGTGCCAGCAGCTTCGGACTAGCGGGAGAGACCCAGTACTTC. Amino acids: CASSFGLAGETQYF.

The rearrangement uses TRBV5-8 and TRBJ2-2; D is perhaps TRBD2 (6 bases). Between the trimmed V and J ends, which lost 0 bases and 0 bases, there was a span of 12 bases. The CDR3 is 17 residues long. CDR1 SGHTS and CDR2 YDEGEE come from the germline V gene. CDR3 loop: CASSLGAGTANTGELFF. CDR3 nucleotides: TGTGCCAGCAGCTTGGGGGCGGGGACGGCGAACACCGGGGAGCTGTTTTTT.

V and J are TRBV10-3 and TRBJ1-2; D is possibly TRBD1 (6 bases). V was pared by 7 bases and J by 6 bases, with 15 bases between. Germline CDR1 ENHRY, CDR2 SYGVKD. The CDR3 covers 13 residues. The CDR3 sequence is CAITDRKSDGYTF. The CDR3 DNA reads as TGTGCCATCACCGACAGGAAGAGTGATGGCTACACCTTC.

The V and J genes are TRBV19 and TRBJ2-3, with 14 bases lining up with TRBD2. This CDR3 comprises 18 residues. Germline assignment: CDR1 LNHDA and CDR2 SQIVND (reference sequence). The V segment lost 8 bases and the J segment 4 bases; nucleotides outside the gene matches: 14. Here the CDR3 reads CASSFLTSGGAWADTQYF. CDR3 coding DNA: TGTGCCAGTTCCTTCCTGACTAGCGGGGGGGCCTGGGCAGATACGCAGTATTTT.

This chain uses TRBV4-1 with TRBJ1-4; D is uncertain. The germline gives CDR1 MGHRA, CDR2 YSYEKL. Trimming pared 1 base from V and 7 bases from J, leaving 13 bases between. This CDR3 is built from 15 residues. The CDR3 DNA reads TGCGCCAGCAGCCAAGGGGGAGGCGCCACTGAAAAACTGTTTTTT. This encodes CASSQGGGATEKLFF.

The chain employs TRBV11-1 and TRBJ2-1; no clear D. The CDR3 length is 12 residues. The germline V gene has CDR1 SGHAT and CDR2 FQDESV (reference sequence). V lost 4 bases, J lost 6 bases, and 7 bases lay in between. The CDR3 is CASSSTGNEQFF. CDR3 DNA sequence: TGTGCCAGCAGCTCAACGGGCAATGAGCAGTTCTTC.

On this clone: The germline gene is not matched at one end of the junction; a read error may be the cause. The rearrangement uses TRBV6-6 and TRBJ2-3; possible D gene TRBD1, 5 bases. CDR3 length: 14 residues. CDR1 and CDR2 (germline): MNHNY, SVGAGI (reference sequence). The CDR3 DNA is TGTGCCAGTAGTTGGGGCGACGACAGAGACACGCAGTATTTT. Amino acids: CASSWGDDRDTQYF.

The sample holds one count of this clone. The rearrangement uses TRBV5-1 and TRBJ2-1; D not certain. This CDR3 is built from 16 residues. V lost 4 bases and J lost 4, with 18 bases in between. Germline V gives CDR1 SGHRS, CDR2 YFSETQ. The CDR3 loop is CASSPLAAAPYNEQFF. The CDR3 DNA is TGCGCCAGCAGCCCGCTGGCGGCGGCTCCTTACAATGAGCAGTTCTTC.

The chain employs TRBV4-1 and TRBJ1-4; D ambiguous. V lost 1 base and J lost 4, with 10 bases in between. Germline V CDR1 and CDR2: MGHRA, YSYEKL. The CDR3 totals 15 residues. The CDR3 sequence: CASSQGQSLNEKLFF. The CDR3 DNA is TGCGCCAGCAGCCAAGGGCAGTCCCTTAATGAAAAACTGTTTTTT.

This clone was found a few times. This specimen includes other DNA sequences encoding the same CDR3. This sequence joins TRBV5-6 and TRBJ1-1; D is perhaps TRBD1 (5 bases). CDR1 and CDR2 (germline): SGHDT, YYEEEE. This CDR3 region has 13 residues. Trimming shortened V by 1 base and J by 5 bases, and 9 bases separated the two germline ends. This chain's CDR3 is CASSLSGGTEAFF. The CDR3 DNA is TGTGCCAGCAGCTTGTCTGGGGGGACTGAAGCTTTCTTT.

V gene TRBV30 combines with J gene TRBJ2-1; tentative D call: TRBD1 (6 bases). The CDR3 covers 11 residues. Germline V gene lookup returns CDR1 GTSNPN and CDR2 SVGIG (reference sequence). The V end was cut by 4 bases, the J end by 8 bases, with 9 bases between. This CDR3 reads CAWNRAYEQFF. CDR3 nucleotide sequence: TGTGCCTGGAACAGGGCCTATGAGCAGTTCTTC.

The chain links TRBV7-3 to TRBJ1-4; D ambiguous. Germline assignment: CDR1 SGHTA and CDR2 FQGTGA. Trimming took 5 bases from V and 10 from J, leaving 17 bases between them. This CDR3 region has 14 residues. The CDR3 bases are TGTGCCAGCAGCCCGGACTGGGAGGGAAGAAAACTGTTTTTT. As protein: CASSPDWEGRKLFF.

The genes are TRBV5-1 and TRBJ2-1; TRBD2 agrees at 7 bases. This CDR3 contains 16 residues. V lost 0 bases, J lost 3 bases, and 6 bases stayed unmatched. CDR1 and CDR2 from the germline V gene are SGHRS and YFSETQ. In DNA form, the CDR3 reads TGCGCCAGCAGCTTGGGGGCTAGCGGAAACTACAATGAGCAGTTCTTC. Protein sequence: CASSLGASGNYNEQFF.

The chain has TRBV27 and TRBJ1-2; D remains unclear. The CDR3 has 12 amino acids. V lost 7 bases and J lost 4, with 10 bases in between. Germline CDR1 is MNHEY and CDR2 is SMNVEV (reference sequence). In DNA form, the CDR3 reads TGTGCCAGCACCCTGGGCCTCTATGGCTACACCTTC. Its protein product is CASTLGLYGYTF.

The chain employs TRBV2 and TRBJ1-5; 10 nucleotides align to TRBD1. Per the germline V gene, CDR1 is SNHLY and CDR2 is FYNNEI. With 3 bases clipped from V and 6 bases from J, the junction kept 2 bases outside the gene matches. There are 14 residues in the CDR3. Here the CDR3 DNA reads TGTGCCAGCAGTGAGGACAGGGGGTTTCAGCCCCAGCATTTT. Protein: CASSEDRGFQPQHF.